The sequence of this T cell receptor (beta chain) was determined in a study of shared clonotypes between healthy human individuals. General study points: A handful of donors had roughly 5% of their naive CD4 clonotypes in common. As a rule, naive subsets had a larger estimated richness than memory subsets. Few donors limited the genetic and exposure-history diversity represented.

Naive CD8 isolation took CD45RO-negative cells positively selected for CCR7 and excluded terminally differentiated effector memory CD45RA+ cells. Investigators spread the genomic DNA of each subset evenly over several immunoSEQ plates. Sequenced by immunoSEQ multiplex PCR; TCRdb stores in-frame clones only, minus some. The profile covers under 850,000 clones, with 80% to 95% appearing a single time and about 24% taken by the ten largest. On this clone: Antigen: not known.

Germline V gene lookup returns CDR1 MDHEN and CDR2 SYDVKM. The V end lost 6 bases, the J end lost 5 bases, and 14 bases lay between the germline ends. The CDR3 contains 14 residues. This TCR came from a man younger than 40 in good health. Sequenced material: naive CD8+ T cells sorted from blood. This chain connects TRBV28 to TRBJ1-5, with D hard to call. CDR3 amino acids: CASRRWGGYQPQHF. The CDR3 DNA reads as TGTGCCAGCAGAAGATGGGGTGGGTATCAGCCCCAGCATTTT.